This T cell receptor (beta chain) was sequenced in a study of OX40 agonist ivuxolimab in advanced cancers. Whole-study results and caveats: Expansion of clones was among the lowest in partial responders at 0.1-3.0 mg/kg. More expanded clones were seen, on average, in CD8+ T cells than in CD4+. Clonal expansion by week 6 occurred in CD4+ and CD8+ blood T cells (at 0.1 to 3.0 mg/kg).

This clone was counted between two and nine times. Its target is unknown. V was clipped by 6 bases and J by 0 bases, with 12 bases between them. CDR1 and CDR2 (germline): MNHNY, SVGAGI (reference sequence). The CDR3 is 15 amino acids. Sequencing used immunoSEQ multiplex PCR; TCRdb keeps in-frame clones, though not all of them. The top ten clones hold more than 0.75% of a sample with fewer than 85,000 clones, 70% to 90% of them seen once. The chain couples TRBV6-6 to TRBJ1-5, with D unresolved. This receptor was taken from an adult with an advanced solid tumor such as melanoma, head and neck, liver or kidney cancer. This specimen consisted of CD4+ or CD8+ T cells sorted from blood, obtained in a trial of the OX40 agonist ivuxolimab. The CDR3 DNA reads TGTGCCAGCAGCCACGGGTCCTATAGCAATCAGCCCCAGCATTTT. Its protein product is CASSHGSYSNQPQHF.